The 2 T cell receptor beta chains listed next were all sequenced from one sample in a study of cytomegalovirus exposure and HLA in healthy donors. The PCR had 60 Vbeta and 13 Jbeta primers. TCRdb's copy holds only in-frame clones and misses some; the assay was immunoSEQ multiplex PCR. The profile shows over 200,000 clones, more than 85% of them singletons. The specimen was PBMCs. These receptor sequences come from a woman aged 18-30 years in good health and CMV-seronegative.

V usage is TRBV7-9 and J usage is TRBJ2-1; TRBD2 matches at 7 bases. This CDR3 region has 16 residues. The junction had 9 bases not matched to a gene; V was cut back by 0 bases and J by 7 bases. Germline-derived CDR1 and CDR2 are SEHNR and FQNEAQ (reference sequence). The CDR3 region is CASSLAGGPGGNEQFF. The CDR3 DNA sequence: TGTGCCAGCAGCTTAGCTGGCGGGCCCGGGGGGAATGAGCAGTTCTTC.

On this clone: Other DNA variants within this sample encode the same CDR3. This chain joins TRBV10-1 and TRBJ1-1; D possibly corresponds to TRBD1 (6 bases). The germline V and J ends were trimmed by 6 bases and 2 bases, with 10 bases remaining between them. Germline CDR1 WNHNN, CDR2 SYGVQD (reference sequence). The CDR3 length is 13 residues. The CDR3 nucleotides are TGCGCCAGCAGCGGCAGGGGAAACACTGAAGCTTTCTTT. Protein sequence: CASSGRGNTEAFF.